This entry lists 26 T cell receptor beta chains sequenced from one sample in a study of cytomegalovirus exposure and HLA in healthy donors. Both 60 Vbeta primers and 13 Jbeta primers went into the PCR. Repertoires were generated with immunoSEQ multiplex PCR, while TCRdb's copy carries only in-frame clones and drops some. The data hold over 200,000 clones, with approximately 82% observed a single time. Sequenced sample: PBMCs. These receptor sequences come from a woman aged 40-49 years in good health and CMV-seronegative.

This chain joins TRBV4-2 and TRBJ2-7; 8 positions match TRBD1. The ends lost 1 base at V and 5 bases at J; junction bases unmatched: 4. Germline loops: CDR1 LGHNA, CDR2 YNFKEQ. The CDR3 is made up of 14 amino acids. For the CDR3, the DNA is TGTGCCAGCAGCCAAGTGGACAGGGAGGACGAGCAGTACTTC. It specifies CASSQVDREDEQYF.

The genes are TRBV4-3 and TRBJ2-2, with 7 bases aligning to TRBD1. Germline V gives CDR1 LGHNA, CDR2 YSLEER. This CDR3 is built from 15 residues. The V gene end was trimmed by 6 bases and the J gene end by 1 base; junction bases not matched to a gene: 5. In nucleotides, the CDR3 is TGCGCCAGCAGTCCCGGGACAGTGAACACCGGGGAGCTGTTTTTT. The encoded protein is CASSPGTVNTGELFF.

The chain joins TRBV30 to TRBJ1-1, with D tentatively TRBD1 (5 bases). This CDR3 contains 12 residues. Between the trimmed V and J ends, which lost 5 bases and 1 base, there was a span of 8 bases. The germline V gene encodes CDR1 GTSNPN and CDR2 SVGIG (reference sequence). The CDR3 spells CAWVQGNTEAFF. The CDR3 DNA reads TGTGCCTGGGTTCAGGGGAACACTGAAGCTTTCTTT. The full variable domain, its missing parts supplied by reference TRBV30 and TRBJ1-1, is SQTIHQWPATLVQPVGSPLSLECTVEGTSNPNLYWYRQAAGRGLQLLFYSVGIGQISSEVPQNLSASRPQDRQFILSSKKLLLSDSGFYLCAWVQGNTEAFFGQGTRLTVV.

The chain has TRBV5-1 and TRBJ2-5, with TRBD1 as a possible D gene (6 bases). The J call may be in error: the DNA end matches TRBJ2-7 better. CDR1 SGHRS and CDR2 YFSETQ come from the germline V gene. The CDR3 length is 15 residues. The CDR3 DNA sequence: TGCGCCAGCAGCTCGCATACAGGGTGGAGCGGCGAGCAGTACTTC. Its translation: CASSSHTGWSGEQYF.

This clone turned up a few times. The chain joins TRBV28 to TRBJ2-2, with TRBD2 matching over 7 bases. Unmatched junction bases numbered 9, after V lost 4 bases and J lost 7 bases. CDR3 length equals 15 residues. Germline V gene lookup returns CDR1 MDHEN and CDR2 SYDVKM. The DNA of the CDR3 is TGTGCCAGCAGTTCCGCGGGGGTAGTAGTCGGGGAGCTGTTTTTT. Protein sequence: CASSSAGVVVGELFF.

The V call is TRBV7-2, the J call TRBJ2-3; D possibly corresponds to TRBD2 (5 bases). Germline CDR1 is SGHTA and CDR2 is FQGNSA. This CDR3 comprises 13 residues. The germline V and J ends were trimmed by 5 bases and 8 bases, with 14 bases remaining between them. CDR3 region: CASSQLGSGTQYF. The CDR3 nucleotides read TGTGCCAGCAGCCAACTAGGCTCGGGTACGCAGTATTTT. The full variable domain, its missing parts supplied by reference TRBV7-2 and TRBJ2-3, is GAGVSQSPSNKVTEKGKDVELRCDPISGHTALYWYRQSLGQGLEFLIYFQGNSAPDKSGLPSDRFSAERTGGSVSTLTIQRTQQEDSAVYLCASSQLGSGTQYFGPGTRLTVL.

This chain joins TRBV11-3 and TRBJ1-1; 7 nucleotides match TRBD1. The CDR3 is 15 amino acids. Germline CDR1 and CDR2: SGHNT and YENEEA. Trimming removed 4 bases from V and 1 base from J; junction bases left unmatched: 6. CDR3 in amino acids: CASSSPTGANTEAFF. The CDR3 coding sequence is TGTGCCAGCAGCTCACCCACAGGGGCGAACACTGAAGCTTTCTTT.

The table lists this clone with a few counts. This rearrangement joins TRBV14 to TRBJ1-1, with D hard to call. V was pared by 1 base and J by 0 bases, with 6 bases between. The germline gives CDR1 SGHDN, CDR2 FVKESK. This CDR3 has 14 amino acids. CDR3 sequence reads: CASSQVVVNTEAFF. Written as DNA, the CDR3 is TGTGCCAGCAGCCAAGTTGTAGTGAACACTGAAGCTTTCTTT.

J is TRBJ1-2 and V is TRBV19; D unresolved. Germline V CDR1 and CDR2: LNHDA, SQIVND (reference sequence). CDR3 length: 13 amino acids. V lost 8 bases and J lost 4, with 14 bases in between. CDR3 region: CASWAKRGYGYTF. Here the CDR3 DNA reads TGTGCCAGTTGGGCCAAGCGGGGCTATGGCTACACCTTC.

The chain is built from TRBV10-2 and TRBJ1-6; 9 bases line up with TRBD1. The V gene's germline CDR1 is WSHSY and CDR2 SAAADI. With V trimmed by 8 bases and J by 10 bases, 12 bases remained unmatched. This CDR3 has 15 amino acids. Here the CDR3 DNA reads TGCGCCAGCGGCGGCCAAGGACAGGGGTACTCACCCCTCCACTTT. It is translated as CASGGQGQGYSPLHF.

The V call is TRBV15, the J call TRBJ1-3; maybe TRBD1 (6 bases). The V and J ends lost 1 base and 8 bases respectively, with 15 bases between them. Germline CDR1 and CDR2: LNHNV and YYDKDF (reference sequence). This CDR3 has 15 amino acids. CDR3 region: CATSRVLRGIDTIYF. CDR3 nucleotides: TGTGCCACCAGCAGAGTTCTCAGGGGCATTGACACCATATATTTT.

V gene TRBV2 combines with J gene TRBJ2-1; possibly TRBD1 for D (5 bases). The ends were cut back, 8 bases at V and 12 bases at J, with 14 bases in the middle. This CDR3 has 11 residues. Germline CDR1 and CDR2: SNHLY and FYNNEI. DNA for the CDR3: TGTGCCAGCCTCCTCAGGGAAGGGCAGTTCTTC. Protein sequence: CASLLREGQFF.

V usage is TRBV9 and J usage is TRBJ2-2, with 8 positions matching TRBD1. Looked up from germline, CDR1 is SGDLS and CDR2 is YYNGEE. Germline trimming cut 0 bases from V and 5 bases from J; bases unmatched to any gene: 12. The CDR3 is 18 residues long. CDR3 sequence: CASSVVAGGLLSTGELFF. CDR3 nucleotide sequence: TGTGCCAGCAGCGTAGTGGCAGGGGGCCTTTTATCGACCGGGGAGCTGTTTTTT.

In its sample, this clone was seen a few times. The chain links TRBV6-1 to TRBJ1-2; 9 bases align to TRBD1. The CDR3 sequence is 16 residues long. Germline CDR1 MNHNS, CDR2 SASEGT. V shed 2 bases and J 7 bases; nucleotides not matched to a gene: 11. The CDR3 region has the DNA TGTGCCAGCAGTGAAACAGGGGACAGGGTAGGGGGTGGCTACACCTTC. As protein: CASSETGDRVGGGYTF.

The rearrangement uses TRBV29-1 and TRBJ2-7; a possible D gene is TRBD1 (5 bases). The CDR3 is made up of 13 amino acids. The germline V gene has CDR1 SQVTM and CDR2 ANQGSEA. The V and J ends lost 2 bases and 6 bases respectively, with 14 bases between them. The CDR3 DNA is TGCAGCGTTGAAATCCGTACAGGCGGCGAGCAGTACTTC. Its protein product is CSVEIRTGGEQYF.

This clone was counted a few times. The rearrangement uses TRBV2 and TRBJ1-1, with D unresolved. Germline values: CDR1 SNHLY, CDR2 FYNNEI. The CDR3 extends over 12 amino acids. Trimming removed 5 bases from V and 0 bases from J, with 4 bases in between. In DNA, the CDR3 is TGTGCCAGCAGTCTAATGAACACTGAAGCTTTCTTT. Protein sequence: CASSLMNTEAFF. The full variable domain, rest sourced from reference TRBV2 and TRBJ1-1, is EPEVTQTPSHQVTQMGQEVILRCVPISNHLYFYWYRQILGQKVEFLVSFYNNEISEKSEIFDDQFSVERPDGSNFTLKIRSTKLEDSAMYFCASSLMNTEAFFGQGTRLTVV.

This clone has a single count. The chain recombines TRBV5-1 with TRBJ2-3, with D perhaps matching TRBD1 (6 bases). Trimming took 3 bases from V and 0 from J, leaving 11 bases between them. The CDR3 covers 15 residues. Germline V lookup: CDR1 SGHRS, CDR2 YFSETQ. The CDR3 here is CASSSRTESTDTQYF. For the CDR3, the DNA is TGCGCCAGCAGCTCACGGACAGAAAGCACAGATACGCAGTATTTT.

Here the CDR3 DNA reads TGTGCCAGCAGCTTATCCGTACGGGGCTACACCTTC. Translation: CASSLSVRGYTF. The V call is TRBV7-9, the J call TRBJ1-2; D gene unclear. The CDR3 is made up of 12 amino acids. Trimming took 2 bases from V and 8 from J, leaving 9 bases between them. Looked up from germline, CDR1 is SEHNR and CDR2 is FQNEAQ (reference sequence).

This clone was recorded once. CDR3 sequence: CASSEDRGGGYTF. The CDR3 DNA follows: TGTGCCAGTAGTGAAGACAGGGGGGGCGGCTACACCTTC. The rearrangement uses TRBV19 and TRBJ1-2, with TRBD1 matching over 9 bases. Germline V gene lookup returns CDR1 LNHDA and CDR2 SQIVND (reference sequence). The length of the CDR3 is 13 residues. J gave up 8 bases and V 5 bases, and 6 bases lay outside the gene matches. Supplemented by reference TRBV19 and TRBJ1-2, the full variable domain reads DGGITQSPKYLFRKEGQNVTLSCEQNLNHDAMYWYRQDPGQGLRLIYYSQIVNDFQKGDIAEGYSVSREKKESFPLTVTSAQKNPTAFYLCASSEDRGGGYTFGSGTRLTVV.

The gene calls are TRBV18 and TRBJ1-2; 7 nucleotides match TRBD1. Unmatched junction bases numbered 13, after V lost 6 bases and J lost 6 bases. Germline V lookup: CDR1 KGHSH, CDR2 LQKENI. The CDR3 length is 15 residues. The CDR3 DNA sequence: TGTGCCAGCTCGCCAACGACAGGGATAGTAGATGGCTACACCTTC. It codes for CASSPTTGIVDGYTF.

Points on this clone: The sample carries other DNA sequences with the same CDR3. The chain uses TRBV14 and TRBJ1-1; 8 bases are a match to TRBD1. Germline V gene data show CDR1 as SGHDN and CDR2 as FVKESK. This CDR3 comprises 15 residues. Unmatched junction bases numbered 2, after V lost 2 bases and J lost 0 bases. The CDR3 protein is CASSQRTGLNTEAFF. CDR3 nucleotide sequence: TGTGCCAGCAGCCAACGGACAGGGTTGAACACTGAAGCTTTCTTT. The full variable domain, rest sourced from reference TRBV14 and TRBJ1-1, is EAGVTQFPSHSVIEKGQTVTLRCDPISGHDNLYWYRRVMGKEIKFLLHFVKESKQDESGMPNNRFLAERTGGTYSTLKVQPAELEDSGVYFCASSQRTGLNTEAFFGQGTRLTVV.

CDR3 DNA sequence: TGTGCCAGCAGTTTCCCCTCGCAGGGCGGTTATAATTCACCCCTCCACTTT. Translated: CASSFPSQGGYNSPLHF. V gene TRBV27 combines with J gene TRBJ1-6; maybe TRBD1 (5 bases). The length of the CDR3 is 17 residues. The V and J ends lost 3 bases and 4 bases respectively, with 16 bases between them. Germline lookup yields CDR1 MNHEY and CDR2 SMNVEV (reference sequence).

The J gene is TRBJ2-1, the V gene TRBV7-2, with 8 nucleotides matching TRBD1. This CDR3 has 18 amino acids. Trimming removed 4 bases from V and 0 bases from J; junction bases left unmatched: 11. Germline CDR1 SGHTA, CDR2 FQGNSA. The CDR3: CASSWTGTGPSSYNEQFF. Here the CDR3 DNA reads TGTGCCAGCAGCTGGACAGGGACAGGCCCTAGCTCCTACAATGAGCAGTTCTTC.

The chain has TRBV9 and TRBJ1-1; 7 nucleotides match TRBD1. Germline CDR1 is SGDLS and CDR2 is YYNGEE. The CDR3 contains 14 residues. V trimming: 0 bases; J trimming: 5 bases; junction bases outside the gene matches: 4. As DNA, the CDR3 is TGTGCCAGCAGCGTAGCAGGGGGTAGGACTGAAGCTTTCTTT. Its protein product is CASSVAGGRTEAFF.

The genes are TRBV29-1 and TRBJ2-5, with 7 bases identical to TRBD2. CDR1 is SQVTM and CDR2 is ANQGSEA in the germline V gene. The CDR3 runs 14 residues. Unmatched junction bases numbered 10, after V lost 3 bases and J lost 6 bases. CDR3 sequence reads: CSVEGPGRAQTQYF. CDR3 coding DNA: TGCAGCGTTGAGGGACCAGGGAGGGCCCAGACCCAGTACTTC. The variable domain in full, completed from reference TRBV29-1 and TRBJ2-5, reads SAVISQKPSRDICQRGTSLTIQCQVDSQVTMMFWYRQQPGQSLTLIATANQGSEATYESGFVIDKFPISRPNLTFSTLTVSNMSPEDSSIYLCSVEGPGRAQTQYFGPGTRLLVL.

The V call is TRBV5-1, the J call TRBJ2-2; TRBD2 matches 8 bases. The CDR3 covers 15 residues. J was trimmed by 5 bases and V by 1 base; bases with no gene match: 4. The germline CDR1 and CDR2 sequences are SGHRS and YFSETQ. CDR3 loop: CASSLRGGRTGELFF. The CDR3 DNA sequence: TGCGCCAGCAGCTTGCGGGGGGGCCGGACCGGGGAGCTGTTTTTT.